The entry that follows covers one TCR beta chain sequence. Its specificity is not known. This sample is part of a study of T cell repertoires in ileal Crohn's disease. About the research overall: Less than 45% were active smokers at surgery; median disease duration was roughly 8 years. TCRB immunosequencing input was approximately 450 nanograms of biopsy DNA per sample.

Time point in this sample: inflamed ileum from the surgical specimen. Patients were adults with ileal or ileocolonic Crohn's disease needing resection. The CDR3 covers 15 residues. Germline V lookup: CDR1 MNHEY, CDR2 SVGAGI. Trimming took off 2 bases at V and 2 bases at J, with 10 bases between the two ends. Sequenced by immunoSEQ multiplex PCR; TCRdb stores in-frame clones only, minus some. The sample has 13,000 or so clones; around 79% are singletons. Study outcomes and limitations: Compared with non-smokers, active smokers at surgery showed more clonal expansions.

This chain uses TRBV6-5 with TRBJ1-3; D unclear. The sequence was obtained from an adult with Crohn's disease. Sequencing input: ileal tissue. CDR3 DNA sequence: TGTGCCAGCAGTTACAATCGGAATCCTGGAAACACCATATATTTT. Protein: CASSYNRNPGNTIYF.